The T cell receptor beta chain described here comes from a study of vaccination effects on CD4 cells after COVID-19. Overall study: Supplemented with 8.5 to 10 IU/ml IL-2 and roughly 10 ug/ml peptides, two million PBMC per well were kept in culture. Broader study findings: Post-vaccine spike-reactive clones in convalescents were mainly new vaccine-induced clones.

This table comes from immunoSEQ multiplex PCR, and its TCRdb copy is limited to in-frame clones, with some not included. The repertoire holds 50,000 to 75,000 clones, 72% seen once, with under 30% in the top ten. Germline V CDR1 and CDR2: SGHDT, YYEEEE. This CDR3 is 14 amino acids long. V was clipped by 1 base and J by 6 bases, with 13 bases between them. As to this clone: Its antigen remains unidentified.

Following 10 days of culture, CD4+ T cells were isolated. The sequence was collected from a human donor who had a prior SARS-CoV-2 infection. The chain combines TRBV5-6 with TRBJ1-1, with D unclear. This material consisted of CD4+ T cells from PBMCs cultured without peptide, taken before COVID-19 vaccination. The CDR3, as DNA: TGTGCCAGCAGCTTGATAGGGTTCCAGCCTGAAGCTTTCTTT. Encoded protein: CASSLIGFQPEAFF.